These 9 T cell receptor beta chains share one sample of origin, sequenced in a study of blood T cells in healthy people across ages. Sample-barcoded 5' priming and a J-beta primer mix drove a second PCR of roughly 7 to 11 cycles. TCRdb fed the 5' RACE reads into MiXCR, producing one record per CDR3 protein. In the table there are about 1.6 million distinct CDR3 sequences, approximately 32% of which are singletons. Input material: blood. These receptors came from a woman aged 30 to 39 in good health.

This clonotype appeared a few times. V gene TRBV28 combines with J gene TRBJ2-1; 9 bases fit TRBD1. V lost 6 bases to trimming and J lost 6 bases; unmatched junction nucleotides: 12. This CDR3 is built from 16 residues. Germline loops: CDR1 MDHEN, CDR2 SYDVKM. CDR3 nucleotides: TGTGCCAGCAGAGCTCAACCGGGACAGGGTTTCAATGAGCAGTTCTTC. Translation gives CASRAQPGQGFNEQFF.

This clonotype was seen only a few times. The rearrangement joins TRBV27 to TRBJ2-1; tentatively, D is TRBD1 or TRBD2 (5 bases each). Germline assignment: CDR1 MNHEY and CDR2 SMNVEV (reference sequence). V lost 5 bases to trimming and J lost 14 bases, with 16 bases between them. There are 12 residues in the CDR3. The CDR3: CASSVTGTAKFF. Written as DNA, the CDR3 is TGTGCCAGCAGTGTAACCGGGACGGCTAAGTTCTTC.

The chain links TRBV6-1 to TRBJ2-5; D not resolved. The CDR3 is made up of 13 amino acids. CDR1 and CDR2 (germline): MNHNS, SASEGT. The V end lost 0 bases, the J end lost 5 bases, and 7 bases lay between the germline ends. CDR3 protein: CASSEANRETQYF. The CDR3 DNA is TGTGCCAGCAGTGAAGCAAATAGGGAGACCCAGTACTTC.

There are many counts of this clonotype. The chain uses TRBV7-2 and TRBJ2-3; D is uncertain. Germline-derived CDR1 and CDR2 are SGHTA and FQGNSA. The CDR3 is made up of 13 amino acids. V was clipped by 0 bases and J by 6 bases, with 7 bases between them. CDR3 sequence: CASSLAVRDTQYF. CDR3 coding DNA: TGTGCCAGCAGCTTAGCGGTGAGGGATACGCAGTATTTT.

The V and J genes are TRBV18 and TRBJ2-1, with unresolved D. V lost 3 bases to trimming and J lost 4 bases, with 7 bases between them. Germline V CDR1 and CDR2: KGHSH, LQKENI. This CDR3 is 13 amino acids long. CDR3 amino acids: CASSPSFYNEQFF. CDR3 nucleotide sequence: TGTGCCAGCTCACCTTCATTTTACAATGAGCAGTTCTTC. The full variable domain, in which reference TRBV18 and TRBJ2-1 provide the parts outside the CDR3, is NAGVMQNPRHLVRRRGQEARLRCSPMKGHSHVYWYRQLPEEGLKFMVYLQKENIIDESGMPKERFSAEFPKEGPSILRIQQVVRGDSAAYFCASSPSFYNEQFFGPGTRLTVL.

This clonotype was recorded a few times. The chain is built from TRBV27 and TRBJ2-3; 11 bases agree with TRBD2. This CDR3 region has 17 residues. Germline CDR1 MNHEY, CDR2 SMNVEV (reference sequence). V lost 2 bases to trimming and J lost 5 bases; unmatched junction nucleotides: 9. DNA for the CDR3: TGTGCCAGCAGTTTAAGGTTAGCGGGGGGGCCAGGAGATACGCAGTATTTT. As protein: CASSLRLAGGPGDTQYF.

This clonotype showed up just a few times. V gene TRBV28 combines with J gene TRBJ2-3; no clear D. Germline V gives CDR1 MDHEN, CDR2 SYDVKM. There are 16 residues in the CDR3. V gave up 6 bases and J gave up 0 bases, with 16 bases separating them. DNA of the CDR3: TGTGCCAGCAGCCTAGGAACGGCGCGTAGCACAGATACGCAGTATTTT. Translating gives CASSLGTARSTDTQYF.

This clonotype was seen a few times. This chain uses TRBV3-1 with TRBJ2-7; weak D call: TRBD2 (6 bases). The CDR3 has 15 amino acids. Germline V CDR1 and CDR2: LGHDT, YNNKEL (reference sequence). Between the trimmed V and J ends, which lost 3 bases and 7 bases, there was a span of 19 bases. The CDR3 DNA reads TGTGCCAGCAGCCACAAGCTCGGGGGAACTGGGGAGCAGTACTTC. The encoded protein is CASSHKLGGTGEQYF.

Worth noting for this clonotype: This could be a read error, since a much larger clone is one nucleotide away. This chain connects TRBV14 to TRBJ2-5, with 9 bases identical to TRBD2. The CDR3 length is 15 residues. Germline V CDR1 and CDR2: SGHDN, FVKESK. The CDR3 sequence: CAGSQLGLAQETQYF. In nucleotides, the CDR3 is TGTGCCGGCAGCCAATTAGGACTAGCGCAAGAGACCCAGTACTTC.